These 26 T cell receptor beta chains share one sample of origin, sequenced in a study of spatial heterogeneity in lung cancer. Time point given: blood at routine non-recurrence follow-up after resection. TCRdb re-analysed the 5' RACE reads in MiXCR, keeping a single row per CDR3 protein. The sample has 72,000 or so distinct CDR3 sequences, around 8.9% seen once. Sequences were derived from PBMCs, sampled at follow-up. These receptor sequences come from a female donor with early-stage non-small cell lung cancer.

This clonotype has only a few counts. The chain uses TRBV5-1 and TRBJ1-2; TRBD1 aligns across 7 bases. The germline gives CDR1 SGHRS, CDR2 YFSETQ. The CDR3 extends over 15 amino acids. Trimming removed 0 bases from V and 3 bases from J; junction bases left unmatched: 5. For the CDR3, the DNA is TGCGCCAGCAGCTTGGCCGGGACAGCGTACTATGGCTACACCTTC. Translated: CASSLAGTAYYGYTF.

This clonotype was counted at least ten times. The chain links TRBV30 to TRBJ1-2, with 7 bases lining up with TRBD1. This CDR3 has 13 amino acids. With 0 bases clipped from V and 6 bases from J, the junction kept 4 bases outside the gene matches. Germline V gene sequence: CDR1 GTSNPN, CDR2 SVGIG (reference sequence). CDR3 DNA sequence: TGTGCCTGGAGTGTACAAGGGGGCAATGGCTACACCTTC. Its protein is CAWSVQGGNGYTF.

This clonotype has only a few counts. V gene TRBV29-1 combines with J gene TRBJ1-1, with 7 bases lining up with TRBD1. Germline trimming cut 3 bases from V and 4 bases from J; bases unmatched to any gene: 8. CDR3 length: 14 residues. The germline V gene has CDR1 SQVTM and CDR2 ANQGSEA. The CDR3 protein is CSVERGDRATEAFF. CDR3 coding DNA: TGCAGCGTTGAGAGGGGTGACAGGGCCACTGAAGCTTTCTTT.

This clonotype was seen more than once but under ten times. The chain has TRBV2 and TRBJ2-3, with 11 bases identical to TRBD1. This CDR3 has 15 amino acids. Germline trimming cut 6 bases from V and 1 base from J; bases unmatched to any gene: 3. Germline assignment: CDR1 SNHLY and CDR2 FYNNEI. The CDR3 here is CASRRDRGGTDTQYF. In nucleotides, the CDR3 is TGTGCCAGCAGGCGGGACAGGGGGGGCACAGATACGCAGTATTTT.

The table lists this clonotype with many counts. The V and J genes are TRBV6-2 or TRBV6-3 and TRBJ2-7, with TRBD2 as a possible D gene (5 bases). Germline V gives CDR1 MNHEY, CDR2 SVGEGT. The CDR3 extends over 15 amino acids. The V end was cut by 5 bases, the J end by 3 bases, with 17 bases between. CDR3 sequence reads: CASSPSLAQIYEQYF. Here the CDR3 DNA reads TGTGCCAGCAGTCCCTCCCTAGCACAAATCTACGAGCAGTACTTC.

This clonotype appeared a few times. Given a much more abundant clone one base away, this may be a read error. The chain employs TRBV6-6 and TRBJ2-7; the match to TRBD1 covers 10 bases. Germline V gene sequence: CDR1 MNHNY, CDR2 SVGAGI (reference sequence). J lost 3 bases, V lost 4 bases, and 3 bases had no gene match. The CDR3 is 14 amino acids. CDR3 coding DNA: TGTGCCAGCAGTTCCTGGGACAGGGGCTACGAGCAGTACTTC. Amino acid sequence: CASSSWDRGYEQYF.

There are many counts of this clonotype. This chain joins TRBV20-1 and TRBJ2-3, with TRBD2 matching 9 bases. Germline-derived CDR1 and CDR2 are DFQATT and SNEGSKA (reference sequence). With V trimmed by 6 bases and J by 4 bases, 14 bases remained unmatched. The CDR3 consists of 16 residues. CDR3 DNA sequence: TGCAGTGCGAGAAGCGGGAGGATCGATGGGGCAGATACGCAGTATTTT. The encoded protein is CSARSGRIDGADTQYF.

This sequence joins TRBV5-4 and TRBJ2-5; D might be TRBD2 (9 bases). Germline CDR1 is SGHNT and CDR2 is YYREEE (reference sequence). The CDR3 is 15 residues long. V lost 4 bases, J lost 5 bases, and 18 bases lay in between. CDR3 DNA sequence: TGTGCCAGCAGCGGACAGGGACTAGCTGAGGAGACCCAGTACTTC. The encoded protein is CASSGQGLAEETQYF.

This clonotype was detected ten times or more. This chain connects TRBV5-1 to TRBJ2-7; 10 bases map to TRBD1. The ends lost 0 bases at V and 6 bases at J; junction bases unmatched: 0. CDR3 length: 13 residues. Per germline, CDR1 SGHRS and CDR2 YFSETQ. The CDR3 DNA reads TGCGCCAGCAGCTTGGGGACAGGGGGCGAGCAGTACTTC. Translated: CASSLGTGGEQYF.

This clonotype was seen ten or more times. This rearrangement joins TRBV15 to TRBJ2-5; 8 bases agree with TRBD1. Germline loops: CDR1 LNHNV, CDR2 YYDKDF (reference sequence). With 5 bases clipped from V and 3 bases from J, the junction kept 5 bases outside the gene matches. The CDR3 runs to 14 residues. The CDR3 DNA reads TGTGCCACCAGCCATAACAGGGGGAAAGAGACCCAGTACTTC. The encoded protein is CATSHNRGKETQYF.

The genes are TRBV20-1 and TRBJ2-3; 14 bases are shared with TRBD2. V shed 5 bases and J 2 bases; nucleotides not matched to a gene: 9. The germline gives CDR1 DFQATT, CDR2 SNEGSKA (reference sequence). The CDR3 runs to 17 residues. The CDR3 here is CSAPGLAGVPTTDTQYF. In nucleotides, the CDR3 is TGCAGTGCTCCGGGACTAGCGGGAGTCCCTACCACAGATACGCAGTATTTT.

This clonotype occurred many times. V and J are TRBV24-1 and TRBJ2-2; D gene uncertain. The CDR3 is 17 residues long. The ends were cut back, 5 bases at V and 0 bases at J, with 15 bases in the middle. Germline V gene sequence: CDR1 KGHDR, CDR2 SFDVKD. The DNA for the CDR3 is TGTGCCACCAGTGGCTACACGACTCAAACGAACACCGGGGAGCTGTTTTTT. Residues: CATSGYTTQTNTGELFF.

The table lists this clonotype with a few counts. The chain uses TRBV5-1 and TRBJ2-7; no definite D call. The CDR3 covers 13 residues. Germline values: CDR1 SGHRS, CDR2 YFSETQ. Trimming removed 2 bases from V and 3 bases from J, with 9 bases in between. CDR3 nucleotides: TGCGCCAGCAGCTTTCAGACCGACTACGAGCAGTACTTC. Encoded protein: CASSFQTDYEQYF.

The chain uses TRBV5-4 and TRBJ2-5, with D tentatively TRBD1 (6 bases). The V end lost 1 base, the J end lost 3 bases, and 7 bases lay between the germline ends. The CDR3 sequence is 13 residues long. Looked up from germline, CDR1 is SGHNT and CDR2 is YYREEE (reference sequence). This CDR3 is CASSLWTEETQYF. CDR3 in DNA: TGTGCCAGCAGCTTGTGGACAGAAGAGACCCAGTACTTC.

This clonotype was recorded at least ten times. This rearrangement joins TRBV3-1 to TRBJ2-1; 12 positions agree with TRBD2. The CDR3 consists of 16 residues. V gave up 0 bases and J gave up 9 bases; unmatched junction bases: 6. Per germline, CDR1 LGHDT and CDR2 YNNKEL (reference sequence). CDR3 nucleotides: TGTGCCAGCAGCCAAGACCAGGCTAGCGGGAGGGCTGAGCAGTTCTTC. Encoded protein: CASSQDQASGRAEQFF.

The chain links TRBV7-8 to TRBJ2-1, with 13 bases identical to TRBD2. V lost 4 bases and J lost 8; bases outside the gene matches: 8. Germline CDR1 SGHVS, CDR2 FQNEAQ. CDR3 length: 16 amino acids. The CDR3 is CASSWTSGSGWDEQFF. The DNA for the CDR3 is TGTGCCAGCAGCTGGACTAGCGGGAGTGGGTGGGATGAGCAGTTCTTC.

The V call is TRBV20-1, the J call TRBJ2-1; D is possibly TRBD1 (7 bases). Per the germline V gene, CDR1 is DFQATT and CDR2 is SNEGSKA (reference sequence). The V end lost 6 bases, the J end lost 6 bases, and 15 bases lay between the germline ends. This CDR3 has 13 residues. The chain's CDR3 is CSAPPQGGNEQFF. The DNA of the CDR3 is TGCAGTGCCCCCCCCCAGGGGGGCAATGAGCAGTTCTTC.

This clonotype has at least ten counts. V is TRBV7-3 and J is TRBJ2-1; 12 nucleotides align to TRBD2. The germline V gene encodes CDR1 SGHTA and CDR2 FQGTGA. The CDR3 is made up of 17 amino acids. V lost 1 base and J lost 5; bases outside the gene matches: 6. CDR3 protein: CASSLNGGLAGNNEQFF. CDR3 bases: TGTGCCAGCAGCTTAAATGGCGGACTAGCGGGAAACAATGAGCAGTTCTTC.

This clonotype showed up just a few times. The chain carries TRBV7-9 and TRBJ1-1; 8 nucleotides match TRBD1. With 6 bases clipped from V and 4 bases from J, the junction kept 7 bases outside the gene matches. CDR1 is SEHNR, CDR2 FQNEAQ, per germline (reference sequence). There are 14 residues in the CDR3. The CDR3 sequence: CASRPQGGSTEAFF. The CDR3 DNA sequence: TGTGCCAGCAGACCACAGGGGGGTAGCACTGAAGCTTTCTTT.

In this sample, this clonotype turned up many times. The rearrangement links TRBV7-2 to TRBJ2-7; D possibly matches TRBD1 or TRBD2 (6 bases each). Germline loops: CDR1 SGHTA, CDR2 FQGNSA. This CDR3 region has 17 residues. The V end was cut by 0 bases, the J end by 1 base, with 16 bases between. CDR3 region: CASSLALLRRGSYEQYF. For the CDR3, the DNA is TGTGCCAGCAGCTTAGCGCTTTTGCGGAGGGGGTCCTACGAGCAGTACTTC.

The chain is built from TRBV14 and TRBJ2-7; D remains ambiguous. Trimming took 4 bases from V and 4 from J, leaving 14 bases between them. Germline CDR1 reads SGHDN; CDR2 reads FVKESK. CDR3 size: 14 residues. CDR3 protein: CASSRITASYEQYF. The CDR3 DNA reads TGTGCCAGCAGCCGTATCACAGCAAGTTACGAGCAGTACTTC. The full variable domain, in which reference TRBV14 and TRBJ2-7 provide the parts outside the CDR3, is EAGVTQFPSHSVIEKGQTVTLRCDPISGHDNLYWYRRVMGKEIKFLLHFVKESKQDESGMPNNRFLAERTGGTYSTLKVQPAELEDSGVYFCASSRITASYEQYFGPGTRLTVT.

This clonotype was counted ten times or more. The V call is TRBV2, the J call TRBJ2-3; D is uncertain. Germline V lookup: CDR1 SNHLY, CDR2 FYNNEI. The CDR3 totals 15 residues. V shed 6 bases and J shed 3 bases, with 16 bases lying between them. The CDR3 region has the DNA TGTGCCAGCAGGCCCGACGTGGTAGGGACAGATACGCAGTATTTT. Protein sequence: CASRPDVVGTDTQYF. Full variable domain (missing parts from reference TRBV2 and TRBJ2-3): EPEVTQTPSHQVTQMGQEVILRCVPISNHLYFYWYRQILGQKVEFLVSFYNNEISEKSEIFDDQFSVERPDGSNFTLKIRSTKLEDSAMYFCASRPDVVGTDTQYFGPGTRLTVL.

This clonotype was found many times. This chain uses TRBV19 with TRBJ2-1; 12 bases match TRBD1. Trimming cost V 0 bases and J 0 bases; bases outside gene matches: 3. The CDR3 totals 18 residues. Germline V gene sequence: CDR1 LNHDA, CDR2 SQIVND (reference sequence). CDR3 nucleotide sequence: TGTGCCAGTAGTATAGATAGGGGACAGGGGGCCTCCTACAATGAGCAGTTCTTC. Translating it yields CASSIDRGQGASYNEQFF.

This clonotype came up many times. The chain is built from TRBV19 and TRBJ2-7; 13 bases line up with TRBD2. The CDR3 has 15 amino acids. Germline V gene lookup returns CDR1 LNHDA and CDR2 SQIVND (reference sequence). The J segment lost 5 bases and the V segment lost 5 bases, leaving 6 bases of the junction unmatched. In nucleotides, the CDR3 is TGTGCCAGTAGTCCTGGACTAGCGGGAGTTCACGAGCAGTACTTC. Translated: CASSPGLAGVHEQYF.

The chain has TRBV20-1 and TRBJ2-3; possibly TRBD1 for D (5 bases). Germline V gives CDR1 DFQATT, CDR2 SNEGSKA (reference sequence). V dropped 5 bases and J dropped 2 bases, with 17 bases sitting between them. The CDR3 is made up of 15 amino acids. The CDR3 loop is CSAPVPLGHTDTQYF. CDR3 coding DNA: TGCAGTGCTCCAGTCCCCTTGGGGCACACAGATACGCAGTATTTT.

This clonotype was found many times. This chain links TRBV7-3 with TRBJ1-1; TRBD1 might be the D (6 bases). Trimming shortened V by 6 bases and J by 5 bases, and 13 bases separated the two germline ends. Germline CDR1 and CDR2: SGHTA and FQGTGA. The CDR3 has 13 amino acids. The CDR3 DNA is TGTGCCAGCAGTTCCGACAGGAATACTGAAGCTTTCTTT. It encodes CASSSDRNTEAFF.